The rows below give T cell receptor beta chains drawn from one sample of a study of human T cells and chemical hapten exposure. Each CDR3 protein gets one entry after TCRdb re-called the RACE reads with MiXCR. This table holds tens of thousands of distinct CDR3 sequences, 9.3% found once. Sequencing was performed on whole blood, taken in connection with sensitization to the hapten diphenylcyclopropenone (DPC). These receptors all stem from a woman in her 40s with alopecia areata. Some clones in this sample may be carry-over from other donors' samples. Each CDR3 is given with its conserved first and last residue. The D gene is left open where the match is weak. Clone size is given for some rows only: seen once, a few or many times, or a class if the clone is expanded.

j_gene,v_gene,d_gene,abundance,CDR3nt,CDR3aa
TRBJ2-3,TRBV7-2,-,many,TGTGCCAGCAAGAACGGCCCGGCGGGAGATACGCAGTATTTT,CASKNGPAGDTQYF
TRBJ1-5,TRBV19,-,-,TGTGCCAGTAGTATCAGGGGACACAATCAGCCCCAGCATTTT,CASSIRGHNQPQHF
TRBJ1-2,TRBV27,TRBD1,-,TGTGCCAGCAGTTGGGGACAGGGGGCTTTTGGCTACACCTTC,CASSWGQGAFGYTF
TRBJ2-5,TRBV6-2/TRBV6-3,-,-,TGTGCCAGCAGTTACTCACTGGGGGATTTACGGGAGACCCAGTACTTC,CASSYSLGDLRETQYF
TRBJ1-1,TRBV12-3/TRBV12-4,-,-,TGTGCCAGCAGTCCCCCGGGGGAAGCTTTCTTT,CASSPPGEAFF
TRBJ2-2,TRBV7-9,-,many,TGTGCCAGCAGCTTTCGGGACACCGGGGAGCTGTTTTTT,CASSFRDTGELFF
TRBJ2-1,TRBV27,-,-,TGTGCCAGCAGTTTAGGGGGCCGGGTCAATGAGCAGTTCTTC,CASSLGGRVNEQFF
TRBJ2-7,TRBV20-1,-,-,TGCAGTGCCAATTCCCCGGTATCCTACGAGCAGTACTTC,CSANSPVSYEQYF
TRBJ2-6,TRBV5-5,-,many,TGTGCCAGCAGCTTGATGACAGACTATGCTGGGGCCAACGTCCTGACTTTC,CASSLMTDYAGANVLTF
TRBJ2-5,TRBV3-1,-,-,TGTGCCAGCAGCCAAGACCCCAGGGGAGAGACCCAGTACTTC,CASSQDPRGETQYF
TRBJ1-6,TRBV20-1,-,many,TGCAGTGCCCGGGGCCGTGGGGGGGTTAATTCACCCCTCCACTTT,CSARGRGGVNSPLHF
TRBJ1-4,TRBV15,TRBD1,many,TGTGCCACCAGCAGGGACAGGGGGCGCGAAAAACTGTTTTTT,CATSRDRGREKLFF
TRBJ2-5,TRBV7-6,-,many,TGTGCCAGCAGCTTATTTTTCCGGCCAGAGACCCAGTACTTC,CASSLFFRPETQYF
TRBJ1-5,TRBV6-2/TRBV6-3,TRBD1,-,TGTGCCAGCAGGAAACCGACAGGGAGCAATCAGCCCCAGCATTTT,CASRKPTGSNQPQHF
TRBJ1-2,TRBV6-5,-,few,TGTGCCAGCAGTTACAGATGGGCTGGCCCCGAGTATGGCTACACCTTC,CASSYRWAGPEYGYTF
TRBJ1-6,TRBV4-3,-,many,TGCGCCAGCAGCCAAGAGGGACGGGTCTATAATTCACCCCTCCACTTT,CASSQEGRVYNSPLHF
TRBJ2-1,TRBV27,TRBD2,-,TGTGCCAGCAGGCCGGGGGGGGCACTCAATGAGCAGTTCTTC,CASRPGGALNEQFF
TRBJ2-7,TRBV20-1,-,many,TGCAGTGCTAGAGTAAAGGGGCGTATCTCCTACGAGCAGTACTTC,CSARVKGRISYEQYF
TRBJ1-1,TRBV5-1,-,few,TGCGCCAGCAGCTTGTTCCAGGGGCAGGGCACTGAAGCTTTCTTT,CASSLFQGQGTEAFF
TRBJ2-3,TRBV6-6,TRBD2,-,TGTGCCAGCAGTTACCCGACTAGCGGGGGGAAAGATACGCAGTATTTT,CASSYPTSGGKDTQYF
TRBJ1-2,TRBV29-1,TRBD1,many,TGCAGCGTTGAAGACCCCGGTGGTATACAGGGGGCCATCACCTTC,CSVEDPGGIQGAITF
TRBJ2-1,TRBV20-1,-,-,TGCAGTGCTAGGGAGGGTGGGAAGAGGATCGGTGAGCAGTTCTTC,CSAREGGKRIGEQFF
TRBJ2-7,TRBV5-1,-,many,TGCGCCAGCAGCTCGTTAGGACAGCGTCGCGAGCAGTACTTC,CASSSLGQRREQYF
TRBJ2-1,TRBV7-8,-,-,TGTGCCACCTCGACGATAGGATCCTACAATGAGCAGTTCTTC,CATSTIGSYNEQFF
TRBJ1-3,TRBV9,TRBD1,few,TGTGCCAGCAGCGCCCGACAGGGGTCCTCTGGAAACACCATATATTTT,CASSARQGSSGNTIYF
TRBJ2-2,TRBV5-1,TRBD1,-,TGCGCCAGCCAAAGGGACAGTTCCCCAACCGGGGAGCTGTTTTTT,CASQRDSSPTGELFF
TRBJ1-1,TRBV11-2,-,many,TGTGCCAGCAGCTTAGGACCGGGGGGGACTGAAGCTTTCTTT,CASSLGPGGTEAFF
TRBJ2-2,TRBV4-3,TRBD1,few,TGCGCCAGCAGCCTAACGGACAGGGTCACCGGGGAGCTGTTTTTT,CASSLTDRVTGELFF
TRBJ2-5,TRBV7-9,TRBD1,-,TGTGCCGAAATGACAGGGGGATCAGAGACCCAGTACTTC,CAEMTGGSETQYF
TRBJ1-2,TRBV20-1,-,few,TGCAGTGCTGGTAGGACGGCCGATGGCTACACCTTC,CSAGRTADGYTF
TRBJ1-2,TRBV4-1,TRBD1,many,TGCGCCAGCAGCCAAGATAGTCGGGACAGGGAGGATGGCTACACCTTC,CASSQDSRDREDGYTF
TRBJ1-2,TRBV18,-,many,TGTGCCAGCTCCGTTACAGGGTTGAACGATGGCTACACCTTC,CASSVTGLNDGYTF
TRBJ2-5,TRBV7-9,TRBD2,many,TGTGCCAGCAGCCGTAGCGGGGGGACCCAAGAGACCCAGTACTTC,CASSRSGGTQETQYF
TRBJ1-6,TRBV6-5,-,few,TGTGCCAGCAGTCTCGGACAGTGGTACCCTCGGTTCGATAATTCACCCCTCCACTTT,CASSLGQWYPRFDNSPLHF
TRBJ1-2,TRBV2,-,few,TGTGCCAGCAGACGGTTAAATTCCGGGATCTATGGCTACACCTTC,CASRRLNSGIYGYTF
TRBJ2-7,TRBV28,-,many,TGTGCCAGCAGTCACGGGGGGCTCTACGAGCAGTACTTC,CASSHGGLYEQYF
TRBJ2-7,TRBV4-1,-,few,TGCGCCAGCAGCCAAGAATCGAGACAGTCTCTCGAGCAGTACTTC,CASSQESRQSLEQYF
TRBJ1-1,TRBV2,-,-,TGTGCCAGCCACGGGTACGGGGGCGAGAGCACTGAAGCTTTCTTT,CASHGYGGESTEAFF
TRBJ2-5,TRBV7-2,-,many,TGTGCCAGCAGCTTTGGGGGAGCTGGGGAGACCCAGTACTTC,CASSFGGAGETQYF
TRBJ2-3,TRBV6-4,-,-,TGTGCCAGCAGTGATGTGATCGGCGGGGCGACAGATACGCAGTATTTT,CASSDVIGGATDTQYF
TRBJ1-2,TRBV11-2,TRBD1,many,TGTGCCAGCAGCTTGAACCGGGACAGATATGGCTACACCTTC,CASSLNRDRYGYTF
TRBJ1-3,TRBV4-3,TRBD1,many,TGCGCCAGCAGCCAAGCGAAAGGGGGCTTTGGAAACACCATATATTTT,CASSQAKGGFGNTIYF
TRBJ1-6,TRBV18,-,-,TGTGCCAGCTCACCTTCAACAGCGGGGATGAATTCACCCCTCCACTTT,CASSPSTAGMNSPLHF
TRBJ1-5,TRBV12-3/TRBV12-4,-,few,TGTGCCAGCAGTTTAGGGGGGGGGCGTATTAGCAATCAGCCCCAGCATTTT,CASSLGGGRISNQPQHF
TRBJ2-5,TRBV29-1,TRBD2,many,TGCAGCGTTCCCCCCTATAACGGGGGGGCCGGAGAGACCCAGTACTTC,CSVPPYNGGAGETQYF
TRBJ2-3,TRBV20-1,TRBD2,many,TGCAGCGGACTAGCGGGGTCCACAGATACGCAGTATTTT,CSGLAGSTDTQYF
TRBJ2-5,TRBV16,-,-,TGTGCCAGCAGCCAATCACACAGCGCCCGTCAAGAGACCCAGTACTTC,CASSQSHSARQETQYF
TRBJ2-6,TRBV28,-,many,TGTGCCAGCAGCCCCGGGGCCCGCTCTGGGGCCAACGTCCTGACTTTC,CASSPGARSGANVLTF
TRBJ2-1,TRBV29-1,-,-,TGCAGCGTTGAAGATCCGAAGACTCGAACCTACAATGAGCAGTTCTTC,CSVEDPKTRTYNEQFF
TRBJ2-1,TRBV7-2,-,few,TGTGCCAGCAGTCCAGGAGCAGGGAACTACAATGAGCAGTTCTTC,CASSPGAGNYNEQFF
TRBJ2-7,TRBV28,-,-,TGTGCCAGCAGTCGTTATGGTCGATCCTACGAGCAGTACTTC,CASSRYGRSYEQYF
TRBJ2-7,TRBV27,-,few,TGTGCCAGCAGTTTAGGGGACACCCACTACGAGCAGTACTTC,CASSLGDTHYEQYF
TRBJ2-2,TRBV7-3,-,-,TGTGCCAGCAGCTTACTCCTGAACACCGGGGAGCTGTTTTTT,CASSLLLNTGELFF